Below are 2 T cell receptor beta chains sequenced from a single sample in a study of blood T cell repertoires in COVID-19. The protocol was immunoSEQ multiplex PCR, while the TCRdb copy is restricted to in-frame clones and leaves out a portion. Of about 250,000 clones listed, approximately 85% are singletons. The specimen sequenced was peripheral blood. The receptors originated from a man aged 50 to 60 with COVID-19, enrolled during active disease.

The rearrangement joins TRBV6-5 to TRBJ2-1; D perhaps matches TRBD1 (5 bases). The CDR3 contains 13 residues. Between the trimmed V and J ends, which lost 8 bases and 0 bases, there was a span of 8 bases. The germline gives CDR1 MNHEY, CDR2 SVGAGI. The CDR3 DNA reads as TGTGCCAGCCGGACATACTCCTACAATGAGCAGTTCTTC. Its translation is CASRTYSYNEQFF.

This sequence joins TRBV19 and TRBJ1-4; no definite D call. Trimming took off 4 bases at V and 10 bases at J, with 22 bases between the two ends. The CDR3 extends over 16 amino acids. The germline gives CDR1 LNHDA, CDR2 SQIVND (reference sequence). The CDR3 bases are TGTGCCAGTAGTACCCAAACGACCGGCTGGGGAGGAAAACTGTTTTTT. The encoded protein is CASSTQTTGWGGKLFF. Looking up the rest from reference TRBV19 and TRBJ1-4 gives the full variable domain: DGGITQSPKYLFRKEGQNVTLSCEQNLNHDAMYWYRQDPGQGLRLIYYSQIVNDFQKGDIAEGYSVSREKKESFPLTVTSAQKNPTAFYLCASSTQTTGWGGKLFFGSGTQLSVL.